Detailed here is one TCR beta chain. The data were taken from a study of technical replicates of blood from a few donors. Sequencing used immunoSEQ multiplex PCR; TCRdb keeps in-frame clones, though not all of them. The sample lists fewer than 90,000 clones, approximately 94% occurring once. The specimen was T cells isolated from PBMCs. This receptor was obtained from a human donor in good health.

CDR3 protein: CAISESGGYGYEQYF. In DNA, the CDR3 is TGTGCCATCAGTGAGTCAGGAGGGTACGGCTACGAGCAGTACTTC. V gene TRBV10-3 combines with J gene TRBJ2-7; tentative D call: TRBD2 (6 bases). Trimming pared 0 bases from V and 3 bases from J, leaving 12 bases between. The length of the CDR3 is 15 residues. Per germline, CDR1 ENHRY and CDR2 SYGVKD.